The next 15 T cell receptor beta chains were all read from a single sample in a study of beta chain features in type 1 diabetes. TCRB transcripts that were expressed got sequenced, as all of the isolated RNA had been reverse transcribed. Measured with immunoSEQ multiplex PCR; TCRdb has only the in-frame clones, and not every one. This table holds 150,000 to 170,000 clones, over 9% found once. These TCRs are of unknown antigen specificity. Study results and limitations: Type 1 diabetes patients showed a moderate but significant shortening of TCRB CDR3s in all four CD4+ subsets.

What was sequenced was central memory CD4+ T cells from blood. These receptors were obtained from a man aged 25-45 years with type 1 diabetes.

This clone turned up a few times. The chain links TRBV18 to TRBJ2-5, with D possibly matching TRBD1 (6 bases). The V and J ends lost 6 bases and 1 base respectively, with 12 bases between them. The CDR3 is made up of 14 amino acids. Germline CDR1 reads KGHSH; CDR2 reads LQKENI. This CDR3 is CASSPDSSQETQYF. The DNA for the CDR3 is TGTGCCAGCTCCCCGGACAGCTCCCAAGAGACCCAGTACTTC.

This clone was seen only a few times. The chain joins TRBV18 to TRBJ2-7, with TRBD1 matching over 8 bases. Germline V gene sequence: CDR1 KGHSH, CDR2 LQKENI. The CDR3 is made up of 15 amino acids. V lost 5 bases and J lost 4; bases outside the gene matches: 10. CDR3 amino acids: CASSYTGQGQYEQYF. The CDR3 region has the DNA TGTGCCAGCTCATACACTGGACAGGGTCAATACGAGCAGTACTTC.

This clone was seen a handful of times. The rearrangement joins TRBV2 to TRBJ1-5; 11 bases map to TRBD1. CDR3 length equals 16 residues. V was pared by 6 bases and J by 4 bases, with 8 bases of the junction left unmatched. Germline V lookup: CDR1 SNHLY, CDR2 FYNNEI. The CDR3 region is CASRGDRGLENQPQHF. CDR3 DNA: TGTGCCAGCAGGGGGGACAGGGGGTTGGAAAATCAGCCCCAGCATTTT.

The J gene is TRBJ1-2, the V gene TRBV19; the D gene is possibly TRBD1 (5 bases). Per the germline V gene, CDR1 is LNHDA and CDR2 is SQIVND (reference sequence). V was trimmed by 7 bases and J by 4 bases, leaving 13 bases between them. There are 13 residues in the CDR3. This chain's CDR3 is CASTRGLFYGYTF. Written as DNA, the CDR3 is TGTGCCAGTACCCGGGGACTCTTCTATGGCTACACCTTC.

The chain carries TRBV7-9 and TRBJ2-3; weak D call: TRBD1 (5 bases). This CDR3 spans 15 amino acids. Trimming left V 5 bases short and J 6 bases short, with 18 bases between. The germline V gene has CDR1 SEHNR and CDR2 FQNEAQ (reference sequence). The chain's CDR3 is CASSPKSRVADTQYF. CDR3 DNA sequence: TGTGCCAGCAGCCCGAAGAGCAGGGTCGCGGATACGCAGTATTTT.

J is TRBJ2-7 and V is TRBV4-1; weak D call: TRBD2 (5 bases). Germline V gene data show CDR1 as MGHRA and CDR2 as YSYEKL. The CDR3 has 15 amino acids. V was trimmed by 6 bases and J by 7 bases, leaving 22 bases between them. CDR3 region: CASSLGSFSLAEQYF. In nucleotides, the CDR3 is TGCGCCAGCAGTTTGGGGAGTTTTTCCCTTGCGGAGCAGTACTTC.

The chain carries TRBV7-9 and TRBJ2-7; 12 nucleotides line up with TRBD2. CDR1 SEHNR and CDR2 FQNEAQ come from the germline V gene (reference sequence). CDR3 length equals 15 residues. V trimming: 6 bases; J trimming: 2 bases; junction bases outside the gene matches: 5. CDR3 residues: CASSFGLAGPYEQYF. DNA for the CDR3: TGTGCCAGCAGTTTTGGACTAGCGGGACCCTACGAGCAGTACTTC.

CDR3 bases: TGTGCCAGCAGCCGGCAGAGGGGGATCGAGACCCAGTACTTC. Translation gives CASSRQRGIETQYF. The chain joins TRBV27 to TRBJ2-5, with a weak D call TRBD1 (6 bases). The CDR3 has 14 amino acids. V lost 6 bases and J 5 bases, leaving 16 bases between the germline ends. From germline, CDR1 is MNHEY and CDR2 SMNVEV (reference sequence).

As concerns this clone: This specimen includes other DNA sequences encoding the same CDR3. The chain has TRBV27 and TRBJ2-5; D is undetermined. This CDR3 comprises 12 residues. Germline CDR1 and CDR2: MNHEY and SMNVEV (reference sequence). Trimming took off 5 bases at V and 0 bases at J, with 4 bases between the two ends. CDR3: CASSLDQETQYF. The CDR3 DNA sequence: TGTGCCAGCAGTCTCGACCAAGAGACCCAGTACTTC.

This clone was observed a handful of times. The V and J genes are TRBV7-8 and TRBJ2-5; maybe TRBD1 (6 bases). Germline lookup yields CDR1 SGHVS and CDR2 FQNEAQ. The germline V and J ends were trimmed by 5 bases and 2 bases, with 12 bases remaining between them. This CDR3 region has 14 residues. Here the CDR3 reads CASSHVGQQETQYF. CDR3 coding DNA: TGTGCCAGCAGCCACGTAGGACAGCAAGAGACCCAGTACTTC.

The rearrangement joins TRBV9 to TRBJ2-7; tentative D call: TRBD2 (6 bases). V lost 0 bases to trimming and J lost 3 bases, with 22 bases between them. CDR1 and CDR2 from the germline V gene are SGDLS and YYNGEE. The CDR3 contains 18 residues. CDR3 region: CASSVGLDGFSSYYEQYF. In DNA, the CDR3 is TGTGCCAGCAGCGTAGGACTAGATGGCTTTTCAAGCTACTACGAGCAGTACTTC.

The chain recombines TRBV27 with TRBJ2-3, with 10 bases matching TRBD2. There are 16 residues in the CDR3. V was clipped by 2 bases and J by 7 bases; unmatched bases: 9. Germline CDR1 MNHEY, CDR2 SMNVEV (reference sequence). The CDR3 region has the DNA TGTGCCAGCAGTTTAACTCTAGCGGGAGTTGTAAATACGCAGTATTTT. This translates into CASSLTLAGVVNTQYF.

The chain combines TRBV28 with TRBJ1-2; D is ambiguous. This CDR3 is built from 13 residues. Looked up from germline, CDR1 is MDHEN and CDR2 is SYDVKM. Trimming pared 5 bases from V and 4 bases from J, leaving 11 bases between. CDR3 DNA: TGTGCCAGCAGTCCAGGAGGGTCCTATGGCTACACCTTC. Residues: CASSPGGSYGYTF.

This clone has only a few counts. CDR3 sequence: CASSFSTGELFF. As DNA, the CDR3 is TGTGCCAGCAGCTTCAGCACCGGGGAGCTGTTTTTT. The V and J genes are TRBV5-4 and TRBJ2-2; D remains unclear. Germline V gene lookup returns CDR1 SGHNT and CDR2 YYREEE (reference sequence). V lost 2 bases to trimming and J lost 4 bases, with 3 bases between them. CDR3 length: 12 residues.

This clone has just a few counts. V is TRBV11-2 and J is TRBJ2-7; 9 bases match TRBD2. The J segment lost 2 bases and the V segment lost 2 bases, leaving 16 bases of the junction unmatched. Germline V gives CDR1 SGHAT, CDR2 FQNNGV. There are 19 residues in the CDR3. CDR3 sequence reads: CASSLRFSTSGRQPYEQYF. Here the CDR3 DNA reads TGTGCCAGCAGCTTACGCTTTTCTACTAGCGGGCGACAGCCCTACGAGCAGTACTTC.